This T cell receptor (beta chain) was retrieved from a study of OX40 agonist ivuxolimab in advanced cancers. On the study more broadly: Therapy given before enrollment (anti-PD-1, anti-PD-L1 or anti-CTLA-4) was allowed, and 30% to 50% had some.

As concerns this clone: Its specificity is unknown.

Study-level findings and limits: Partly responding patients at 0.1-3.0 mg/kg showed some of the smallest clonal expansion.

The CDR3 loop spans 13 amino acids. Trimming left V 6 bases short and J 4 bases short, with 12 bases between. Germline lookup yields CDR1 MNHEY and CDR2 SMNVEV (reference sequence). The protocol was immunoSEQ multiplex PCR, while the TCRdb copy is restricted to in-frame clones and leaves out a portion. The data hold 35,000 to 55,000 clones, with around 94% observed a single time. This sequence joins TRBV27 and TRBJ1-2, with D tentatively TRBD1 (6 bases). The source was CD4+ or CD8+ T cells sorted from blood, collected in a trial of the OX40 agonist ivuxolimab. The receptor was isolated from an adult with an advanced solid tumor such as melanoma, head and neck, liver or kidney cancer. Here the CDR3 reads CASSSQGSYGYTF. In DNA form, the CDR3 reads TGTGCCAGCAGCTCACAGGGTTCCTATGGCTACACCTTC.